Shown below are 27 T cell receptor beta chains from a single sample sequenced in a study of cytotoxic CD8 clonotypes in ibrutinib-treated CLL. The assay was immunoSEQ multiplex PCR, and TCRdb's table has in-frame clones only and misses some. The sample shows about 130,000 clones, 70% to 80% of them seen only once. The starting material was PBMCs, obtained after 12 months of ibrutinib treatment. Source of these receptors: a human donor with chronic lymphocytic leukemia.

This chain joins TRBV6-4 and TRBJ1-1; tentative D call: TRBD1 (5 bases). V was cut by 6 bases and J by 5 bases, with 16 bases left in between. Looked up from germline, CDR1 is MRHNA and CDR2 is SNTAGT. CDR3 length equals 14 residues. The CDR3 DNA sequence: TGTGCCAGCAGCACCGACAGTGGGGGGACTGAAGCTTTCTTT. This gives the protein CASSTDSGGTEAFF.

The CDR3 spells CASSSSRDSYGYTF. CDR3 DNA: TGTGCCAGCAGCTCGTCCCGGGACAGTTATGGCTACACCTTC. The V call is TRBV7-2, the J call TRBJ1-2, with 7 bases matching TRBD1. Per germline, CDR1 SGHTA and CDR2 FQGNSA. After removal of 4 bases from V and 5 bases from J, the junction contained 7 bases not matched to a gene. This CDR3 has 14 amino acids.

J is TRBJ1-2 and V is TRBV7-8, with 7 bases identical to TRBD1. This CDR3 spans 16 amino acids. Germline assignment: CDR1 SGHVS and CDR2 FQNEAQ. After removal of 2 bases from V and 4 bases from J, the junction contained 10 bases not matched to a gene. CDR3 DNA sequence: TGTGCCAGCAGCTTAAGGTTGTCAGGGGGGTTCTATGGCTACACCTTC. Protein: CASSLRLSGGFYGYTF.

The rearrangement links TRBV5-6 to TRBJ2-7; a weak D match, TRBD2 (5 bases). The length of the CDR3 is 14 residues. V was shortened by 0 bases and J by 3 bases, with 10 bases between the two germline ends. The germline CDR1 and CDR2 sequences are SGHDT and YYEEEE. The CDR3 coding sequence is TGTGCCAGCAGCTTGGTGGGAGTAGACTACGAGCAGTACTTC. It is translated as CASSLVGVDYEQYF. The whole variable domain, filled in from reference TRBV5-6 and TRBJ2-7, reads DAGVTQSPTHLIKTRGQQVTLRCSPKSGHDTVSWYQQALGQGPQFIFQYYEEEERQRGNFPDRFSGHQFPNYSSELNVNALLLGDSALYLCASSLVGVDYEQYFGPGTRLTVT.

V and J are TRBV5-4 and TRBJ2-1, with unresolved D. Germline CDR1 reads SGHNT; CDR2 reads YYREEE (reference sequence). The CDR3 runs to 15 residues. Trimming left V 3 bases short and J 4 bases short, with 14 bases between. The CDR3 is CASSSSRGVYNEQFF. The DNA for the CDR3 is TGTGCCAGCAGCTCCTCTCGCGGAGTTTACAATGAGCAGTTCTTC.

V and J are TRBV28 and TRBJ1-2; TRBD1 matches 8 bases. Trimming removed 4 bases from V and 2 bases from J; junction bases left unmatched: 9. CDR3 length equals 16 residues. Per germline, CDR1 MDHEN and CDR2 SYDVKM. The DNA for the CDR3 is TGTGCCAGCAGTTCCTTGGGAGGACAGGGAAACTATGGCTACACCTTC. This gives the protein CASSSLGGQGNYGYTF.

The J gene is TRBJ2-2, the V gene TRBV27, with D possibly TRBD2 on 7 matching bases. Germline-derived CDR1 and CDR2 are MNHEY and SMNVEV (reference sequence). The CDR3 contains 17 residues. The V gene lost 2 bases and the J gene lost 5 bases, with 18 bases spanning the gap. The CDR3, as DNA: TGTGCCAGCAGTTTAGGGGGGGCGAGGTCTGGAACCGGGGAGCTGTTTTTT. Translated: CASSLGGARSGTGELFF.

V and J are TRBV28 and TRBJ1-4, with 10 nucleotides matching TRBD1. V shed 1 base, J shed 7 bases, and the junction held 3 bases outside the gene matches. CDR3 length: 15 amino acids. The germline gives CDR1 MDHEN, CDR2 SYDVKM. CDR3 in amino acids: CASSLSWTGGEKLFF. The CDR3 nucleotides are TGTGCCAGCAGTTTATCTTGGACAGGGGGTGAAAAACTGTTTTTT.

V is TRBV19 and J is TRBJ2-1; D tentatively fits TRBD1 or TRBD2 (5 bases each). In germline, CDR1 is LNHDA, CDR2 SQIVND (reference sequence). V was cut by 6 bases and J by 0 bases, with 12 bases left in between. The CDR3 is 15 residues long. CDR3 protein: CASSQDSGSYNEQFF. The CDR3 DNA reads TGTGCCAGTAGCCAAGACAGCGGCTCCTACAATGAGCAGTTCTTC.

The chain joins TRBV10-1 to TRBJ2-7; 7 nucleotides match TRBD1. Per germline, CDR1 WNHNN and CDR2 SYGVQD (reference sequence). The CDR3 length is 13 residues. V trimming: 6 bases; J trimming: 7 bases; junction bases outside the gene matches: 9. CDR3 sequence: CASSKDRAGEQYF. CDR3 in DNA: TGCGCCAGCAGCAAAGACAGGGCGGGTGAGCAGTACTTC.

A note on this clone: Its ends do not fully match the called genes, so a read error is possible. The V and J genes are TRBV7-7 and TRBJ1-1; D uncertain. In germline, CDR1 is SSHAT, CDR2 FNYEAQ (reference sequence). CDR3 length: 13 residues. CDR3 sequence reads: CASSRNQNTEAFF. The CDR3 bases are TGTGCTAGCAGTCGTAATCAGAACACTGAAGCTTTCTTT.

V is TRBV7-9 and J is TRBJ2-1; D might be TRBD2 (5 bases). This CDR3 contains 17 residues. With 2 bases removed from V and 8 bases from J, the gap between germline ends came to 22 bases. Germline loops: CDR1 SEHNR, CDR2 FQNEAQ (reference sequence). In nucleotides, the CDR3 is TGTGCCAGCAGCTTACCCCCACTAGGTCGTATTTTGGATGAGCAGTTCTTC. Translation gives CASSLPPLGRILDEQFF.

The chain joins TRBV1 to TRBJ1-5; the D call of TRBD1 is as the table states it, not checked on the DNA. TRBV1 is deemed a pseudogene. The length of the CDR3 is 19 residues. CDR3 protein: CTSSQDWGQELYSNQPQHF. Here the CDR3 DNA reads TGCACCAGCAGCCAAGATTGGGGACAGGAGTTGTATAGCAATCAGCCCCAGCATTTT.

The rearrangement joins TRBV5-1 to TRBJ2-3; TRBD2 matches at 8 bases. The ends lost 5 bases at V and 4 bases at J; junction bases unmatched: 9. Germline lookup yields CDR1 SGHRS and CDR2 YFSETQ. The CDR3 length is 15 residues. Here the CDR3 reads CASSMTSVGADTQYF. CDR3 in DNA: TGCGCCAGCAGTATGACTAGCGTCGGGGCAGATACGCAGTATTTT.

This clone has just a few counts. The chain joins TRBV19 to TRBJ1-1; D is ambiguous. The CDR3 runs to 16 residues. V was cut by 10 bases and J by 2 bases, with 23 bases left in between. Germline V gene lookup returns CDR1 LNHDA and CDR2 SQIVND (reference sequence). CDR3 nucleotides: TGTGCCACCCACACAAAACCCGTTGGTGGAAACACTGAAGCTTTCTTT. It specifies CATHTKPVGGNTEAFF.

J is TRBJ2-1 and V is TRBV19; D possibly corresponds to TRBD2 (6 bases). This CDR3 spans 18 amino acids. Between the trimmed V and J ends, which lost 3 bases and 9 bases, there was a span of 27 bases. Germline values: CDR1 LNHDA, CDR2 SQIVND (reference sequence). This CDR3 is CASSMIRARLVRISEQFF. Here the CDR3 DNA reads TGTGCCAGTAGTATGATTAGGGCGAGACTAGTACGAATAAGTGAGCAGTTCTTC.

The chain recombines TRBV27 with TRBJ2-7; 7 bases match TRBD2. CDR3 length: 17 amino acids. V shed 5 bases and J 1 base; nucleotides not matched to a gene: 14. CDR1 MNHEY and CDR2 SMNVEV come from the germline V gene (reference sequence). The DNA for the CDR3 is TGTGCCAGCAGTCTCTCTTCTGGGACTACCTTATCCTACGAGCAGTACTTC. This sequence encodes CASSLSSGTTLSYEQYF.

The V gene is TRBV11-2, the J gene TRBJ2-4; 9 bases map to TRBD1. V trimming: 1 base; J trimming: 6 bases; junction bases outside the gene matches: 7. This CDR3 is built from 16 residues. Germline V CDR1 and CDR2: SGHAT, FQNNGV. CDR3 coding DNA: TGTGCCAGCAGCTTAGCGGGACAGGGTTATGGAAACATTCAGTACTTC. This translates into CASSLAGQGYGNIQYF.

V is TRBV6-5 and J is TRBJ1-1; D ambiguous. The CDR3 extends over 13 amino acids. Looked up from germline, CDR1 is MNHEY and CDR2 is SVGAGI. Trimming left V 11 bases short and J 6 bases short, with 19 bases between. CDR3 sequence (DNA): TGTGCCGTAGCGTCAAGGCTTATTGCTGAAGCTTTCTTT. This gives the protein CAVASRLIAEAFF.

The chain is built from TRBV5-4 and TRBJ2-1; tentative D call: TRBD2 (5 bases). There are 16 residues in the CDR3. Germline V CDR1 and CDR2: SGHNT, YYREEE (reference sequence). V lost 1 base to trimming and J lost 0 bases, with 11 bases between them. CDR3: CASSLHGLNSYNEQFF. The CDR3 DNA sequence: TGTGCCAGCAGCTTGCACGGACTTAACTCCTACAATGAGCAGTTCTTC.

The rearrangement uses TRBV27 and TRBJ2-5; 8 bases align to TRBD1. CDR1 and CDR2 from the germline V gene are MNHEY and SMNVEV (reference sequence). The CDR3 is 14 amino acids. V lost 5 bases, J lost 2 bases, and 4 bases stayed unmatched. CDR3: CASSARGRQETQYF. The CDR3, as DNA: TGTGCCAGCAGTGCCAGGGGGCGGCAAGAGACCCAGTACTTC.

This clone occurred a few times. This rearrangement joins TRBV7-2 to TRBJ2-5, with TRBD2 identical over 11 bases. This CDR3 region has 15 residues. Germline CDR1 is SGHTA and CDR2 is FQGNSA. V was pared by 6 bases and J by 5 bases, with 8 bases of the junction left unmatched. The CDR3 protein is CASSRLAGGWETQYF. The CDR3 coding sequence is TGTGCCAGCAGTCGTCTAGCGGGAGGTTGGGAGACCCAGTACTTC.

The V and J genes are TRBV28 and TRBJ2-1; 7 bases line up with TRBD1. Germline V gene data show CDR1 as MDHEN and CDR2 as SYDVKM. The CDR3 sequence is 15 residues long. The V and J ends lost 5 bases and 1 base, in that order; junction bases with no gene match: 5. The CDR3 reads CASSQQGWSYNEQFF. The CDR3 DNA is TGTGCCAGCAGTCAACAGGGGTGGTCCTACAATGAGCAGTTCTTC.

The chain joins TRBV27 to TRBJ2-4; 11 nucleotides agree with TRBD1. The CDR3 is 17 residues long. Trimming removed 8 bases from V and 0 bases from J; junction bases left unmatched: 9. In germline, CDR1 is MNHEY, CDR2 SMNVEV (reference sequence). CDR3 sequence reads: CASSRTGGIIAKNIQYF. CDR3 nucleotide sequence: TGTGCCAGCTCAAGGACAGGGGGCATTATAGCCAAAAACATTCAGTACTTC.

The J gene is TRBJ2-1, the V gene TRBV11-3; 8 bases are a match to TRBD2. Trimming at V came to 1 base and at J to 6 bases, leaving 5 bases not matched to a gene. CDR1 is SGHNT, CDR2 YENEEA, per germline. The CDR3 covers 15 residues. The CDR3 sequence: CASSLGGLESNEQFF. CDR3 nucleotide sequence: TGTGCCAGCAGCTTAGGGGGACTAGAGTCCAATGAGCAGTTCTTC.

The genes are TRBV10-3 and TRBJ2-7; maybe TRBD1 (6 bases). The ends were cut back, 3 bases at V and 3 bases at J, with 6 bases in the middle. Germline-derived CDR1 and CDR2 are ENHRY and SYGVKD. The CDR3 length is 12 residues. The CDR3 region is CAISEQGYEQYF. CDR3 DNA: TGTGCCATCAGTGAACAGGGCTACGAGCAGTACTTC.

This clone was seen a few times. The chain uses TRBV5-1 and TRBJ1-3; weak D call: TRBD1 (6 bases). CDR3 length: 16 residues. Germline V gene lookup returns CDR1 SGHRS and CDR2 YFSETQ. The V gene lost 1 base and the J gene lost 4 bases, with 15 bases spanning the gap. The CDR3 is CASSLMGADLGNTIYF. The DNA for the CDR3 is TGCGCCAGCAGCTTGATGGGGGCCGACCTCGGAAACACCATATATTTT.